Below, 21 T cell receptor beta chains from the same sample are listed, as sequenced in a study of blood T cell repertoires in COVID-19. TCRdb's table, derived via immunoSEQ multiplex PCR, lists solely in-frame clones and lacks some. This table has tens of thousands of clones, more than 65% appearing once. The sequencing input was peripheral blood. These receptors were taken from a man at least 80 years old with active or convalescent COVID-19.

The rearrangement links TRBV14 to TRBJ2-7; tentatively, D is TRBD1 (6 bases). V was pared by 4 bases and J by 0 bases, with 19 bases between. This CDR3 has 17 residues. Per germline, CDR1 SGHDN and CDR2 FVKESK. This chain's CDR3 is CASSPLPRGIGSYEQYF. The CDR3 DNA reads as TGTGCCAGCAGCCCTTTGCCGAGGGGGATAGGCTCCTACGAGCAGTACTTC.

This clone was seen a single time. The CDR3 DNA follows: TGTGCCAGCAGCTTAGCGCTTACAGGCAGGGGCTATGGCTACACCTTC. This encodes CASSLALTGRGYGYTF. The chain couples TRBV7-9 to TRBJ1-2; possible D gene TRBD1, 6 bases. The germline V and J ends were trimmed by 0 bases and 4 bases, with 15 bases remaining between them. Germline values: CDR1 SEHNR, CDR2 FQNEAQ (reference sequence). The CDR3 covers 16 residues. Using reference TRBV7-9 and TRBJ1-2 for the parts outside the CDR3, the full variable domain is DTGVSQNPRHKITKRGQNVTFRCDPISEHNRLYWYRQTLGQGPEFLTYFQNEAQLEKSRLLSDRFSAERPKGSFSTLEIQRTEQGDSAMYLCASSLALTGRGYGYTFGSGTRLTVV.

This chain links TRBV19 with TRBJ1-2, with a possible D match to TRBD1 (6 bases). Between the trimmed V and J ends, which lost 1 base and 5 bases, there was a span of 17 bases. From germline, CDR1 is LNHDA and CDR2 SQIVND (reference sequence). There are 16 residues in the CDR3. CDR3 sequence reads: CASSIVTPGGGYGYTF. In DNA, the CDR3 is TGTGCCAGTAGTATAGTTACCCCGGGAGGGGGTTATGGCTACACCTTC.

The gene calls are TRBV9 and TRBJ2-2; tentatively, D is TRBD2 (6 bases). The germline V gene has CDR1 SGDLS and CDR2 YYNGEE. V was cut by 0 bases and J by 8 bases, with 14 bases left in between. The CDR3 covers 15 residues. The CDR3 sequence: CASSVDGSRAGELFF. The CDR3 nucleotides are TGTGCCAGCAGCGTAGACGGGAGCCGGGCGGGGGAGCTGTTTTTT.

This clone was recorded a few times. The chain combines TRBV3-1 (or the pseudogene TRBV3-2) with TRBJ1-6; no reliable D call. Per germline, CDR1 LGHDT and CDR2 YNNKEL (reference sequence). The CDR3 consists of 15 residues. Trimming removed 1 base from V and 5 bases from J, with 9 bases in between. The CDR3 nucleotides read TGTGCCAGCAGCCAAGTCCATCCGGATAATTCACCCCTCCACTTT. Its protein product is CASSQVHPDNSPLHF.

The CDR3 reads CASSPRMREREETQYF. CDR3 nucleotides: TGTGCCAGCTCACCCCGAATGCGGGAGAGAGAAGAGACCCAGTACTTC. The V and J genes are TRBV18 and TRBJ2-5; 7 bases match TRBD2. This CDR3 is built from 16 residues. Per the germline V gene, CDR1 is KGHSH and CDR2 is LQKENI. The V gene end was trimmed by 3 bases and the J gene end by 3 bases; junction bases not matched to a gene: 10.

This clone is a singleton in its sample. V gene TRBV27 combines with J gene TRBJ1-2, with D perhaps matching TRBD1 (5 bases). Per the germline V gene, CDR1 is MNHEY and CDR2 is SMNVEV (reference sequence). This CDR3 spans 13 amino acids. V shed 5 bases and J shed 3 bases, with 10 bases lying between them. The CDR3 nucleotides read TGTGCCAGCAGTAGACAGCCGGACTATGGCTACACCTTC. It yields the protein CASSRQPDYGYTF.

The chain combines TRBV7-9 with TRBJ2-3; D gene ambiguous. This CDR3 spans 10 amino acids. V lost 3 bases and J lost 8, with 3 bases in between. From germline, CDR1 is SEHNR and CDR2 FQNEAQ (reference sequence). CDR3 bases: TGTGCCAGCAGCTTGCGTACGCAGTATTTT. This translates into CASSLRTQYF.

The chain has TRBV4-1 and TRBJ2-7, with D perhaps matching TRBD2 (5 bases). Between the trimmed V and J ends, which lost 0 bases and 4 bases, there was a span of 10 bases. The CDR3 length is 14 residues. CDR1 is MGHRA, CDR2 YSYEKL, per germline. The CDR3 nucleotides read TGCGCCAGCAGCCAAGAGGGAGCCGGGTACGAGCAGTACTTC. It translates to CASSQEGAGYEQYF.

This chain connects TRBV6-5 to TRBJ2-1; 11 bases are a match to TRBD2. Germline V gene lookup returns CDR1 MNHEY and CDR2 SVGAGI. This CDR3 region has 15 residues. V trimming: 5 bases; J trimming: 6 bases; junction bases outside the gene matches: 6. CDR3 amino acids: CASSHSSGGFNEQFF. CDR3 in DNA: TGTGCCAGCAGTCATTCTAGCGGGGGGTTCAATGAGCAGTTCTTC.

The chain couples TRBV11-2 to TRBJ2-1; 7 nucleotides match TRBD1. V dropped 5 bases and J dropped 4; count of bases not matched to a gene: 8. Germline CDR1 is SGHAT and CDR2 is FQNNGV. The CDR3 runs 15 residues. CDR3 bases: TGTGCCAGCAGCAACAGGGGACGAAAATACAATGAGCAGTTCTTC. It specifies CASSNRGRKYNEQFF. The whole variable domain, filled in from reference TRBV11-2 and TRBJ2-1, reads EAGVAQSPRYKIIEKRQSVAFWCNPISGHATLYWYQQILGQGPKLLIQFQNNGVVDDSQLPKDRFSAERLKGVDSTLKIQPAKLEDSAVYLCASSNRGRKYNEQFFGPGTRLTVL.

V usage is TRBV18 and J usage is TRBJ2-7; 11 bases match TRBD2. The ends lost 0 bases at V and 3 bases at J; junction bases unmatched: 7. The CDR3 runs to 17 residues. Germline V gene lookup returns CDR1 KGHSH and CDR2 LQKENI. CDR3 loop: CASSPPGTSGAYYEQYF. The CDR3 DNA follows: TGTGCCAGCTCACCACCGGGGACTAGCGGAGCTTACTACGAGCAGTACTTC.

The rearrangement joins TRBV7-2 to TRBJ2-1, with a possible D match to TRBD2 (5 bases). This CDR3 has 15 amino acids. Germline V gives CDR1 SGHTA, CDR2 FQGNSA. Between the trimmed V and J ends, which lost 7 bases and 0 bases, there was a span of 13 bases. CDR3 amino acids: CASTLSAGSYNEQFF. The CDR3 DNA follows: TGTGCCAGCACCCTTAGCGCCGGCTCCTACAATGAGCAGTTCTTC.

As for this clone: This could be a read error, since a much larger clone is one nucleotide away. The genes are TRBV5-5 and TRBJ1-1; D is ambiguous. This CDR3 is 13 amino acids long. The V gene lost 2 bases and the J gene lost 1 base, with 6 bases spanning the gap. The germline CDR1 and CDR2 sequences are SGHKS and YYEKEE (reference sequence). The CDR3: CASSFRQNTEAFF. The CDR3 DNA is TGTGCCAGCAGCTTTAGACAGAACACTGAAGCTTTCTTT. The complete variable domain, with remaining parts taken from reference TRBV5-5 and TRBJ1-1, reads DAGVTQSPTHLIKTRGQQVTLRCSPISGHKSVSWYQQVLGQGPQFIFQYYEKEERGRGNFPDRFSARQFPNYSSELNVNALLLGDSALYLCASSFRQNTEAFFGQGTRLTVV.

Concerning this clone itself: Other nucleotide sequences from this sample produce the same CDR3. The J gene is TRBJ1-1, the V gene TRBV7-3, with D tentatively TRBD1 (5 bases). Trimming removed 6 bases at V and 1 base at J, with 9 bases between. This CDR3 contains 13 residues. CDR1 and CDR2 (germline): SGHTA, FQGTGA. The DNA of the CDR3 is TGTGCCAGCAGTTCAGACAGGAACACTGAAGCTTTCTTT. Its protein product is CASSSDRNTEAFF.

This rearrangement joins TRBV12-3 or TRBV12-4 to TRBJ1-6; D remains ambiguous. The V gene lost 0 bases and the J gene lost 10 bases, with 7 bases spanning the gap. The CDR3 sequence is 13 residues long. DNA of the CDR3: TGTGCCAGCAGTTTAGCCCCCTCCTCACCCCTCCACTTT. This gives the protein CASSLAPSSPLHF.

The chain joins TRBV9 to TRBJ2-7; 8 positions match TRBD1. The CDR3 sequence is 13 residues long. CDR1 SGDLS and CDR2 YYNGEE come from the germline V gene. V lost 7 bases, J lost 5 bases, and 8 bases stayed unmatched. The CDR3 sequence is CASGRAGGDEQYF. The CDR3 bases are TGTGCCAGCGGTCGAGCAGGGGGCGACGAGCAGTACTTC.

J is TRBJ1-1 and V is TRBV29-1; 8 nucleotides line up with TRBD1. Germline CDR1 SQVTM, CDR2 ANQGSEA. CDR3 size: 13 residues. J gave up 1 base and V 5 bases, and 3 bases lay outside the gene matches. The DNA of the CDR3 is TGCAGCGTTACAGACAGGGGGAACACTGAAGCTTTCTTT. Its translation: CSVTDRGNTEAFF.

The V gene is TRBV6-5, the J gene TRBJ1-2, with D unresolved. CDR1 and CDR2 (germline): MNHEY, SVGAGI. The CDR3 contains 14 residues. With 6 bases removed from V and 8 bases from J, the gap between germline ends came to 19 bases. The CDR3 nucleotides read TGTGCCAGCAGCCAAGGGAGTCAGAACGGGGGCTACACCTTC. This translates into CASSQGSQNGGYTF.

The chain links TRBV19 to TRBJ1-3; D gene unclear. Germline CDR1 and CDR2: LNHDA and SQIVND (reference sequence). V lost 6 bases and J 0 bases, leaving 6 bases between the germline ends. The CDR3 is made up of 13 amino acids. CDR3 in amino acids: CASRSNSGNTIYF. The CDR3 nucleotides are TGTGCCAGTAGAAGCAACTCTGGAAACACCATATATTTT.

This clone was seen just once. The chain links TRBV6-5 to TRBJ2-7; a weak D match, TRBD1 (5 bases). The V end was cut by 0 bases, the J end by 6 bases, with 12 bases between. CDR3 length: 14 residues. CDR1 and CDR2 (germline): MNHEY, SVGAGI. The CDR3 reads CASSYSMAGREQYF. The DNA of the CDR3 is TGTGCCAGCAGTTACTCGATGGCAGGGCGCGAGCAGTACTTC.